This passage covers 24 T cell receptor beta chains from one sample sequenced in a study of control samples from healthy donors and cancer patients. The assay was immunoSEQ multiplex PCR, and TCRdb's table has in-frame clones only and misses some. The sample records 90,000 or so clones, about 88% being singletons. The sequencing input was blood. The receptors here all came from a woman in her 70s in good health.

This clone turned up a few times. The chain has TRBV2 and TRBJ2-7, with 7 bases lining up with TRBD2. The germline gives CDR1 SNHLY, CDR2 FYNNEI. Germline trimming cut 3 bases from V and 3 bases from J; bases unmatched to any gene: 5. The CDR3 is 14 residues long. The CDR3 protein is CASSEWTSGYEQYF. In DNA, the CDR3 is TGTGCCAGCAGTGAGTGGACTAGTGGCTACGAGCAGTACTTC. The complete variable domain, with remaining parts taken from reference TRBV2 and TRBJ2-7, reads EPEVTQTPSHQVTQMGQEVILRCVPISNHLYFYWYRQILGQKVEFLVSFYNNEISEKSEIFDDQFSVERPDGSNFTLKIRSTKLEDSAMYFCASSEWTSGYEQYFGPGTRLTVT.

The chain employs TRBV29-1 and TRBJ1-1, with unresolved D. The CDR3 loop spans 13 amino acids. The V gene lost 3 bases and the J gene lost 2 bases, with 10 bases spanning the gap. The germline V gene encodes CDR1 SQVTM and CDR2 ANQGSEA. The CDR3 loop reads CSVEDVGNTEAFF. In DNA form, the CDR3 reads TGCAGCGTTGAGGATGTGGGTAACACTGAAGCTTTCTTT.

As to this clone: Other DNA sequences within the sample encode an identical CDR3. The chain links TRBV11-2 to TRBJ2-7; TRBD2 matches 9 bases. This CDR3 has 14 residues. Germline V lookup: CDR1 SGHAT, CDR2 FQNNGV. V shed 1 base and J 2 bases; nucleotides not matched to a gene: 0. CDR3 loop: CASSLVAGAYEQYF. CDR3 DNA sequence: TGTGCCAGCAGCTTAGTAGCGGGGGCCTACGAGCAGTACTTC.

This clone was seen a few times. The chain carries TRBV12-3 or TRBV12-4 and TRBJ2-1; D may match TRBD1 or TRBD2 (5 bases each). There are 11 residues in the CDR3. V lost 4 bases to trimming and J lost 7 bases, with 5 bases between them. The CDR3 reads CASSWGNEQFF. Here the CDR3 DNA reads TGTGCCAGCAGTTGGGGGAATGAGCAGTTCTTC.

V is TRBV5-8 and J is TRBJ2-3; perhaps TRBD1 as D (6 bases). Germline V gene sequence: CDR1 SGHTS, CDR2 YDEGEE. V was trimmed by 2 bases and J by 3 bases, leaving 13 bases between them. The CDR3 loop spans 15 amino acids. CDR3 residues: CASSFGAGVTDTQYF. CDR3 nucleotide sequence: TGTGCCAGCAGCTTCGGGGCAGGGGTGACAGATACGCAGTATTTT.

The rearrangement links TRBV4-1 to TRBJ2-7; no firm D call. CDR1 and CDR2 from the germline V gene are MGHRA and YSYEKL. This CDR3 region has 13 residues. V lost 2 bases to trimming and J lost 1 base, with 6 bases between them. CDR3 protein: CASSQIGSYEQYF. Here the CDR3 DNA reads TGCGCCAGCAGCCAAATTGGTTCCTACGAGCAGTACTTC.

This rearrangement joins TRBV19 to TRBJ1-3; D is uncertain. The CDR3 has 12 residues. Trimming removed 2 bases from V and 2 bases from J, with 1 base in between. Germline V lookup: CDR1 LNHDA, CDR2 SQIVND (reference sequence). The CDR3 DNA reads TGTGCCAGTAGTATACCTGGAAACACCATATATTTT. As protein: CASSIPGNTIYF.

J is TRBJ1-1 and V is TRBV18; D may be TRBD1 (5 bases). Trimming pared 8 bases from V and 1 base from J, leaving 17 bases between. CDR1 is KGHSH and CDR2 is LQKENI in the germline V gene. The CDR3 has 15 residues. CDR3 bases: TGTGCCAGCCACCGGGGCAGGAAGGAGAACACTGAAGCTTTCTTT. Translating gives CASHRGRKENTEAFF.

The chain is built from TRBV11-2 and TRBJ2-1, with D perhaps TRBD2 (6 bases). V was trimmed by 4 bases and J by 6 bases, leaving 7 bases between them. The CDR3 contains 12 residues. Per germline, CDR1 SGHAT and CDR2 FQNNGV. The chain's CDR3 is CASSSGVNEQFF. The CDR3 region has the DNA TGTGCCAGCAGCTCGGGAGTCAATGAGCAGTTCTTC.

The rearrangement joins TRBV5-1 to TRBJ2-1; possible D gene TRBD1, 5 bases. The V gene lost 4 bases and the J gene lost 0 bases, with 14 bases spanning the gap. Germline CDR1 and CDR2: SGHRS and YFSETQ. The CDR3 totals 16 residues. The CDR3 loop is CASSVDRPDSYNEQFF. The CDR3 DNA reads as TGCGCCAGCAGCGTTGACAGACCCGACTCCTACAATGAGCAGTTCTTC. The variable domain in full, completed from reference TRBV5-1 and TRBJ2-1, reads KAGVTQTPRYLIKTRGQQVTLSCSPISGHRSVSWYQQTPGQGLQFLFEYFSETQRNKGNFPGRFSGRQFSNSRSEMNVSTLELGDSALYLCASSVDRPDSYNEQFFGPGTRLTVL.

The genes are TRBV2 and TRBJ2-3, with 8 bases that match TRBD2. V was pared by 4 bases and J by 1 base, with 1 base of the junction left unmatched. CDR3 length: 14 amino acids. Germline V gene lookup returns CDR1 SNHLY and CDR2 FYNNEI. CDR3 in DNA: TGTGCCAGCAGTGTCGGGGGGGGCACAGATACGCAGTATTTT. This encodes CASSVGGGTDTQYF.

The V gene is TRBV2, the J gene TRBJ2-5, with TRBD2 matching over 7 bases. V lost 3 bases and J lost 5; bases outside the gene matches: 3. CDR1 is SNHLY, CDR2 FYNNEI, per germline. The length of the CDR3 is 13 residues. The CDR3 here is CASSDGGRETQYF. In DNA form, the CDR3 reads TGTGCCAGCAGTGACGGGGGGAGGGAGACCCAGTACTTC. The variable domain in full, completed from reference TRBV2 and TRBJ2-5, reads EPEVTQTPSHQVTQMGQEVILRCVPISNHLYFYWYRQILGQKVEFLVSFYNNEISEKSEIFDDQFSVERPDGSNFTLKIRSTKLEDSAMYFCASSDGGRETQYFGPGTRLLVL.

The rearrangement uses TRBV30 and TRBJ1-6, with 7 bases that match TRBD1. CDR1 GTSNPN and CDR2 SVGIG come from the germline V gene (reference sequence). CDR3 length: 12 amino acids. V lost 7 bases and J lost 7; bases outside the gene matches: 4. Here the CDR3 DNA reads TGTGCCTCCCAGGGGGAGAATTCACCCCTCCACTTT. The encoded protein is CASQGENSPLHF.

The chain has TRBV5-6 and TRBJ1-2, with no clear D. V lost 1 base and J 4 bases, leaving 8 bases between the germline ends. Per germline, CDR1 SGHDT and CDR2 YYEEEE. This CDR3 region has 13 residues. CDR3 amino acids: CASSLPGPYGYTF. The CDR3 nucleotides are TGTGCCAGCAGCTTGCCTGGGCCCTATGGCTACACCTTC.

This chain joins TRBV6-2 or TRBV6-3 and TRBJ1-5; 10 bases align to TRBD1. This CDR3 spans 16 amino acids. The V segment lost 5 bases and the J segment 2 bases; nucleotides outside the gene matches: 6. Germline lookup yields CDR1 MNHEY and CDR2 SVGEGT. The CDR3 region is CASSLPGTGGNQPQHF. The CDR3 DNA reads as TGTGCCAGCAGTCTTCCCGGGACAGGGGGCAATCAGCCCCAGCATTTT.

The rearrangement links TRBV7-3 to TRBJ2-3; D unclear. Germline V CDR1 and CDR2: SGHTA, FQGTGA. The CDR3 is 10 amino acids. Trimming stripped 10 bases from V and 2 bases from J, with 4 bases between. CDR3 coding DNA: TGTGCCATACTCACAGATACGCAGTATTTT. This translates into CAILTDTQYF.

The CDR3 DNA sequence: TGTGCCAGCAGGAGGGACGGCGTCTATGGCTACACCTTC. This codes for CASRRDGVYGYTF. The rearrangement links TRBV12-3 or TRBV12-4 to TRBJ1-2; D possibly corresponds to TRBD1 (5 bases). V dropped 6 bases and J dropped 4 bases, with 12 bases sitting between them. This CDR3 contains 13 residues.

The chain carries TRBV3-1 (or the pseudogene TRBV3-2) and TRBJ1-4; D is ambiguous. The V gene's germline CDR1 is LGHDT and CDR2 YNNKEL (reference sequence). CDR3 size: 16 residues. V gave up 0 bases and J gave up 8 bases, with 16 bases separating them. As DNA, the CDR3 is TGTGCCAGCAGCCAAGATTGGCGGAAGTCAGGCGAAAAACTGTTTTTT. Its protein is CASSQDWRKSGEKLFF.

The J gene is TRBJ1-4, the V gene TRBV6-5; tentative D call: TRBD1 (5 bases). In germline, CDR1 is MNHEY, CDR2 SVGAGI. V lost 1 base to trimming and J lost 6 bases, with 15 bases between them. The CDR3 runs 16 residues. The CDR3 protein is CASSYYPTGGDEKLFF. The CDR3 DNA is TGTGCCAGCAGTTACTACCCTACCGGAGGGGATGAAAAACTGTTTTTT.

This rearrangement joins TRBV3-1 (or the pseudogene TRBV3-2) to TRBJ1-1, with D perhaps TRBD1 (5 bases). The CDR3 is 16 amino acids. The ends were cut back, 4 bases at V and 0 bases at J, with 15 bases in the middle. Germline V gives CDR1 LGHDT, CDR2 YNNKEL (reference sequence). As DNA, the CDR3 is TGTGCCAGCAGCCCTCGGGGCCCCCGCCTGAACACTGAAGCTTTCTTT. Amino acids: CASSPRGPRLNTEAFF.

The chain recombines TRBV10-3 with TRBJ1-1; maybe TRBD1 (6 bases). Trimming pared 5 bases from V and 6 bases from J, leaving 13 bases between. Germline V gene data show CDR1 as ENHRY and CDR2 as SYGVKD. This CDR3 is 13 amino acids long. The CDR3 loop reads CAISRDTFAEAFF. CDR3 sequence (DNA): TGTGCCATCAGTAGGGACACATTTGCTGAAGCTTTCTTT.

The chain employs TRBV28 and TRBJ2-2; D remains unclear. The CDR3 runs to 12 residues. The V and J ends lost 6 bases and 5 bases respectively, with 7 bases between them. CDR1 is MDHEN and CDR2 is SYDVKM in the germline V gene. CDR3 DNA sequence: TGTGCCAGCAGCCGACCGACCGGGGAGCTGTTTTTT. Translated, it gives CASSRPTGELFF.

The rearrangement joins TRBV5-6 to TRBJ2-1; D remains unclear. This CDR3 spans 13 amino acids. V was cut by 4 bases and J by 6 bases, with 11 bases left in between. The germline V gene encodes CDR1 SGHDT and CDR2 YYEEEE. CDR3 protein: CASSQFQSNEQFF. For the CDR3, the DNA is TGTGCCAGCAGCCAATTTCAGTCCAATGAGCAGTTCTTC. Variable domain in full (rest from reference TRBV5-6 and TRBJ2-1): DAGVTQSPTHLIKTRGQQVTLRCSPKSGHDTVSWYQQALGQGPQFIFQYYEEEERQRGNFPDRFSGHQFPNYSSELNVNALLLGDSALYLCASSQFQSNEQFFGPGTRLTVL.

This chain connects TRBV9 to TRBJ2-5, with 11 bases that match TRBD1. The CDR3 loop spans 15 amino acids. The V and J ends lost 3 bases and 2 bases, in that order; junction bases with no gene match: 3. The germline V gene encodes CDR1 SGDLS and CDR2 YYNGEE. CDR3 residues: CASSAGTGGQETQYF. In nucleotides, the CDR3 is TGTGCCAGCAGCGCCGGGACAGGGGGTCAAGAGACCCAGTACTTC.